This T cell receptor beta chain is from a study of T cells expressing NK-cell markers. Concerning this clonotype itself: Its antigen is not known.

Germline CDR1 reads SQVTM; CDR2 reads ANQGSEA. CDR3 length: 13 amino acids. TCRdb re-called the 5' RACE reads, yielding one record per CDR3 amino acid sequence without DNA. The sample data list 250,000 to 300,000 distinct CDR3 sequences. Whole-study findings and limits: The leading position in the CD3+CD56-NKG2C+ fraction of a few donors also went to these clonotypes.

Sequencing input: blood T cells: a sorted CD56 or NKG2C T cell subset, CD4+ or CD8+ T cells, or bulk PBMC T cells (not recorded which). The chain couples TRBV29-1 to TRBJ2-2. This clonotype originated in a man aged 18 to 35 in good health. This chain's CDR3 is CSVDSSRTGELFF.